This T cell receptor (beta chain) was recorded in a study of metastatic and nonmetastatic thyroid tumors. From the PCR reads, TCRdb re-called clones with MiXCR. This table has about 13,000 clones, roughly a quarter appearing once. This clone has just a few counts. Compared with germline, one end of the junction differs, possibly owing to a read error. Prior to thyroid surgery, none of the patients had received any treatment. Germline V gives CDR1 MNHNS, CDR2 SASEGT. This CDR3 comprises 17 residues. The specimen sequenced was blood. V is TRBV6-1 and J is TRBJ2-5, with a tentative D call TRBD2 (7 bases). The clonotype originates from a male donor with papillary thyroid cancer or a benign thyroid nodule (not recorded which). Some clones in this sample may be carry-over from other donors' samples. CDR3 region: CASSDGGGRKGTETQCF. CDR3 sequence (DNA): TGTGCCAGCAGTGACGGGGGCGGGAGAAAGGGTACGGAGACCCAGTGCTTC.